These T cell receptor beta chains were read from a single sample in a study of Graves' ophthalmopathy and Graves' hyperthyroidism. One entry per CDR3 protein, called by TCRdb with MiXCR from the multiplex PCR reads. The sample consists of roughly 160,000 distinct CDR3 sequences, 30% to 45% of them appearing once. Sequencing input: peripheral blood. Source of these receptors: a man aged 25-45 years with Graves' ophthalmopathy. Both conserved end residues are trimmed from each CDR3. Each record gives: V gene, CDR3 protein.

v_call: TRBV28
cdr3_aa: ASSFDSETYEQY

v_call: TRBV24-1
cdr3_aa: ATSDLPNRDVQETQY

v_call: TRBV6-2/TRBV6-3
cdr3_aa: ASSGLAELYEQY

v_call: TRBV29-1
cdr3_aa: SVQTSGRNFEQY

v_call: TRBV12-3/TRBV12-4
cdr3_aa: ASSPPGGRGQPQH

v_call: TRBV6-5
cdr3_aa: ASSYMGQNTEAF

v_call: TRBV7-9
cdr3_aa: ASSLGDRGPPLH

v_call: TRBV6-1
cdr3_aa: ASFRTKNTGELF

v_call: TRBV5-1
cdr3_aa: ASSLEQGRAT

v_call: TRBV20-1
cdr3_aa: SAVIPGAHRAEAF

v_call: TRBV6-2/TRBV6-3
cdr3_aa: ASSLTLADRGQETQY

v_call: TRBV6-1
cdr3_aa: ASRDRGPYEQY

v_call: TRBV2
cdr3_aa: ASSVHGDTIY

v_call: TRBV29-1
cdr3_aa: SVGNLEYEQY

v_call: TRBV28
cdr3_aa: ASGPDSSGYSYEQY

v_call: TRBV19
cdr3_aa: ASSPDRVTEAF

v_call: TRBV3-1
cdr3_aa: ASSHRTSGLRGDQETQY

v_call: TRBV6-5
cdr3_aa: ASSKTGADTEAF

v_call: TRBV27
cdr3_aa: ASSLPGDNQPQH

v_call: TRBV20-1
cdr3_aa: SARYETQY

v_call: TRBV7-3
cdr3_aa: ASSLGGGGRNYGYT

v_call: TRBV4-3
cdr3_aa: ASSHCTQDPPYEQY

v_call: TRBV6-1
cdr3_aa: ASSEVGTSGGLWETQY

v_call: TRBV12-3/TRBV12-4
cdr3_aa: ASSLEQGNSYEQY

v_call: TRBV12-3/TRBV12-4
cdr3_aa: ASTWTGGNIQY

v_call: TRBV20-1
cdr3_aa: SAEGPSVHDNEQF

v_call: TRBV28
cdr3_aa: ASRGDKRTEAF

v_call: TRBV19
cdr3_aa: ASSIEGMETQY

v_call: TRBV12-3/TRBV12-4
cdr3_aa: ASNREASSYEQY

v_call: TRBV24-1
cdr3_aa: ATSDLQMRGYT

v_call: TRBV13
cdr3_aa: ASSRVGLGEETQY

v_call: TRBV20-1
cdr3_aa: SASGGAGNTIY

v_call: TRBV10-3
cdr3_aa: AISEAPSDRGPQETQY

v_call: TRBV12-3/TRBV12-4
cdr3_aa: ASTGTGTLNTEAF

v_call: TRBV2
cdr3_aa: ASSESPGMNTEAF

v_call: TRBV20-1
cdr3_aa: SAEGTGENIQY

v_call: TRBV27
cdr3_aa: ASSGTDSSSYEQY

v_call: TRBV10-3
cdr3_aa: AISEDAASQETQY

v_call: TRBV24-1
cdr3_aa: ATGQQETQY

v_call: TRBV6-1
cdr3_aa: ASRLVMNTEAF

v_call: TRBV19
cdr3_aa: ASSIYFRDKVNQPQH

v_call: TRBV2
cdr3_aa: ASRAEAGGETQY

v_call: TRBV12-3/TRBV12-4
cdr3_aa: ASSLQVAGGPEQY

v_call: TRBV28
cdr3_aa: ASSLRGGDETQY

v_call: TRBV28
cdr3_aa: ASSFYRVNYGYT

v_call: TRBV6-2/TRBV6-3
cdr3_aa: ASSYSVLAGNYEQY

v_call: TRBV2
cdr3_aa: ASMMGGAYEQY

v_call: TRBV7-9
cdr3_aa: ASSGGVSEQY

v_call: TRBV6-4
cdr3_aa: ASSYGQPSYGYT